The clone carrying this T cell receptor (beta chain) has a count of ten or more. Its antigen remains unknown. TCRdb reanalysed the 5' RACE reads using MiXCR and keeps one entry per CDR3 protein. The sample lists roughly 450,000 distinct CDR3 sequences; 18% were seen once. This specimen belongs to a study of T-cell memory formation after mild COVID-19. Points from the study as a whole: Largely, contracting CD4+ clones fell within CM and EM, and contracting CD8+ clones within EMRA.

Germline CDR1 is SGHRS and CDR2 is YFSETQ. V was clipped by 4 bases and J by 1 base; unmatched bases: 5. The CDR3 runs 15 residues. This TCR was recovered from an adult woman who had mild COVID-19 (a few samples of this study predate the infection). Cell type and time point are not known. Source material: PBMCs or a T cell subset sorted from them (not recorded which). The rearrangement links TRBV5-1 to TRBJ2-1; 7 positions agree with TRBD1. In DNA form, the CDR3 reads TGCGCCAGCAGCCTCGGGACAGCTTCCTACAATGAGCAGTTCTTC. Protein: CASSLGTASYNEQFF.